Shown below are 32 T cell receptor beta chains from a single sample sequenced in a study of shared clonotypes between healthy human individuals. Libraries were prepared by immunoSEQ multiplex PCR; TCRdb keeps only in-frame clonotypes and omits some of them. Here the sample spans some 380,000 clones, around 96% being singletons. The sample comprised memory CD8+ T cells sorted from blood. As for subset: CD45RO+ cells pooled with CCR7-negative TemRA cells. All receptors come from a man aged 25-45 years in good health.

The chain carries TRBV10-3 and TRBJ2-7; 10 bases match TRBD1. The ends lost 10 bases at V and 6 bases at J; junction bases unmatched: 12. From germline, CDR1 is ENHRY and CDR2 SYGVKD. The CDR3 is made up of 14 amino acids. The CDR3 loop reads CANTSGTGDVEQYF. The DNA for the CDR3 is TGTGCCAATACCTCCGGGACAGGGGACGTCGAGCAGTACTTC.

J is TRBJ2-2 and V is TRBV29-1; no clear D gene. CDR1 is SQVTM and CDR2 is ANQGSEA in the germline V gene. This CDR3 contains 13 residues. Trimming cost V 7 bases and J 4 bases, with 13 bases left between them. The CDR3, as DNA: TGCAGCGGGCTAGGCGGTCCCACCGGGGAGCTGTTTTTT. The encoded protein is CSGLGGPTGELFF.

The V and J genes are TRBV30 and TRBJ1-2; TRBD1 might be the D (6 bases). Germline loops: CDR1 GTSNPN, CDR2 SVGIG (reference sequence). Trimming shortened V by 2 bases and J by 6 bases, and 13 bases separated the two germline ends. This CDR3 is 13 amino acids long. CDR3 sequence reads: CAWSLLDRNGYTF. The CDR3 DNA follows: TGTGCCTGGAGTCTCCTGGACAGAAATGGCTACACCTTC.

This clone was found once. The chain uses TRBV5-1 and TRBJ2-1; D might be TRBD2 (6 bases). Trimming shortened V by 0 bases and J by 0 bases, and 10 bases separated the two germline ends. From germline, CDR1 is SGHRS and CDR2 YFSETQ. The CDR3 totals 16 residues. CDR3 bases: TGCGCCAGCAGCTTGGGGAGGCGGGGCTCCTACAATGAGCAGTTCTTC. Translating gives CASSLGRRGSYNEQFF.

The gene calls are TRBV11-2 and TRBJ1-1; tentative D call: TRBD1 (5 bases). The V end was cut by 5 bases, the J end by 3 bases, with 16 bases between. Germline V CDR1 and CDR2: SGHAT, FQNNGV. The CDR3 sequence is 15 residues long. The CDR3: CASSEDYGGYTEAFF. The CDR3 nucleotides are TGTGCCAGCAGCGAAGACTACGGGGGATACACTGAAGCTTTCTTT. Drawing the rest from reference TRBV11-2 and TRBJ1-1, the complete variable domain is EAGVAQSPRYKIIEKRQSVAFWCNPISGHATLYWYQQILGQGPKLLIQFQNNGVVDDSQLPKDRFSAERLKGVDSTLKIQPAKLEDSAVYLCASSEDYGGYTEAFFGQGTRLTVV.

Comment on this clone: The junction departs from the called germline gene at one end, perhaps through a read error. The V gene is TRBV11-2, the J gene TRBJ1-3; the D gene is possibly TRBD1 (5 bases). This CDR3 contains 15 residues. Germline V gives CDR1 SGHAT, CDR2 FQNNGV. CDR3 amino acids: CASSLGGGTGNTIYF. As DNA, the CDR3 is TGTGCCAGCAGCTTAGGGGGGGGAACTGGAAACACAATATATTTT. The whole variable domain, remainder taken from reference TRBV11-2 and TRBJ1-3, is EAGVAQSPRYKIIEKRQSVAFWCNPISGHATLYWYQQILGQGPKLLIQFQNNGVVDDSQLPKDRFSAERLKGVDSTLKIQPAKLEDSAVYLCASSLGGGTGNTIYFGEGSWLTVV.

This clone has a handful of counts. The CDR3 DNA sequence: TGCGCCAGCAGTACACTGGAGGGGAATCTAACTGAAAAACTGTTTTTT. This translates into CASSTLEGNLTEKLFF. This chain links TRBV23-1 with TRBJ1-4; TRBD1 might be the D (5 bases). TRBV23-1 falls under the ORF class, with uncertain function. This CDR3 has 16 residues. The V gene lost 5 bases and the J gene lost 7 bases, with 20 bases spanning the gap.

This chain joins TRBV19 and TRBJ1-5; 7 nucleotides align to TRBD1. The CDR3 covers 18 residues. CDR1 is LNHDA and CDR2 is SQIVND in the germline V gene (reference sequence). J was trimmed by 3 bases and V by 0 bases; bases with no gene match: 11. The CDR3 nucleotides read TGTGCCAGTAGTATAGAAGGTCCGGCAGGGGGAGTCAATCAGCCCCAGCATTTT. The encoded protein is CASSIEGPAGGVNQPQHF.

Written as DNA, the CDR3 is TGTGCCAGCAGTTACAAGCGACAAGGAGACAATGAGCAGTTCTTC. Translated, it gives CASSYKRQGDNEQFF. The J gene is TRBJ2-1, the V gene TRBV6-6; D is unclear. This CDR3 has 15 amino acids. Germline V CDR1 and CDR2: MNHNY, SVGAGI (reference sequence). V lost 2 bases and J 5 bases, leaving 13 bases between the germline ends.

CDR3 protein: CASRRTRSGGPSYEQYF. As DNA, the CDR3 is TGTGCCAGCAGAAGGACTAGATCTGGCGGGCCCTCCTACGAGCAGTACTTC. The rearrangement uses TRBV2 and TRBJ2-7; TRBD2 aligns across 7 bases. Trimming cost V 6 bases and J 0 bases; bases outside gene matches: 14. The CDR3 extends over 17 amino acids. The germline CDR1 and CDR2 sequences are SNHLY and FYNNEI.

The chain recombines TRBV28 with TRBJ2-7; TRBD1 might be the D (6 bases). The CDR3 spans 13 residues. CDR1 is MDHEN, CDR2 SYDVKM, per germline. Trimming stripped 1 base from V and 3 bases from J, with 7 bases between. The CDR3 spells CASSLSGDYEQYF. CDR3 bases: TGTGCCAGCAGTTTATCAGGGGACTACGAGCAGTACTTC.

The chain has TRBV18 and TRBJ2-1; D is perhaps TRBD2 (5 bases). V was cut by 1 base and J by 7 bases, with 11 bases left in between. Germline V lookup: CDR1 KGHSH, CDR2 LQKENI. This CDR3 contains 14 residues. The CDR3 bases are TGTGCCAGCTCACCACAGAGGGAAGGTAATGAGCAGTTCTTC. Protein product: CASSPQREGNEQFF. Looking up the rest from reference TRBV18 and TRBJ2-1 gives the full variable domain: NAGVMQNPRHLVRRRGQEARLRCSPMKGHSHVYWYRQLPEEGLKFMVYLQKENIIDESGMPKERFSAEFPKEGPSILRIQQVVRGDSAAYFCASSPQREGNEQFFGPGTRLTVL.

The genes are TRBV4-2 and TRBJ2-5; TRBD1 agrees at 7 bases. V lost 1 base and J lost 5; bases outside the gene matches: 10. The CDR3 totals 16 residues. Germline V CDR1 and CDR2: LGHNA, YNFKEQ. CDR3 DNA sequence: TGTGCCAGCAGCCAAGGCACCGGGACAGCAGGGGAGACCCAGTACTTC. Amino acid sequence: CASSQGTGTAGETQYF.

The V gene is TRBV7-3, the J gene TRBJ2-1; 16 bases are shared with TRBD2. The CDR3 spans 18 residues. With 4 bases clipped from V and 0 bases from J, the junction kept 3 bases outside the gene matches. Germline V gene data show CDR1 as SGHTA and CDR2 as FQGTGA. CDR3 nucleotide sequence: TGTGCCAGCAGCTCGGGACTAGCGGGAGGGGGCTCCTACAATGAGCAGTTCTTC. Translation gives CASSSGLAGGGSYNEQFF.

V is TRBV18 and J is TRBJ1-2, with no clear D. The V end was cut by 1 base, the J end by 3 bases, with 12 bases between. Germline V gene lookup returns CDR1 KGHSH and CDR2 LQKENI. CDR3 length: 15 amino acids. The DNA of the CDR3 is TGTGCCAGCTCACCACGGAGGCAGTCCTACTATGGCTACACCTTC. The encoded protein is CASSPRRQSYYGYTF.

V is TRBV6-1 and J is TRBJ2-1, with TRBD2 identical over 14 bases. Looked up from germline, CDR1 is MNHNS and CDR2 is SASEGT. There are 14 residues in the CDR3. V was pared by 8 bases and J by 8 bases, with 5 bases of the junction left unmatched. This CDR3 is CASAGTSGSYEQFF. The DNA for the CDR3 is TGTGCCAGCGCCGGGACTAGCGGGAGTTATGAGCAGTTCTTC.

This chain connects TRBV29-1 to TRBJ1-1; TRBD1 might be the D (5 bases). Germline CDR1 reads SQVTM; CDR2 reads ANQGSEA. The CDR3 runs 11 residues. V was clipped by 2 bases and J by 8 bases, with 9 bases between them. The DNA for the CDR3 is TGCAGCGTTGAACGGGCAGGGGAAGCTTTCTTT. As protein: CSVERAGEAFF.

For the CDR3, the DNA is TGTGCCAGCAGTTGGACTCCCAACGGGGATACGCAGTATTTT. Protein: CASSWTPNGDTQYF. The chain combines TRBV6-1 with TRBJ2-3, with a tentative D call TRBD2 (5 bases). V shed 5 bases and J shed 6 bases, with 15 bases lying between them. This CDR3 is built from 14 residues. Germline CDR1 reads MNHNS; CDR2 reads SASEGT.

CDR3 bases: TGTGCCATCAGTGAGTCTTATACGCAGTATTTT. Translated, it gives CAISESYTQYF. The chain has TRBV10-3 and TRBJ2-3; no clear D gene. The CDR3 totals 11 residues. The V gene's germline CDR1 is ENHRY and CDR2 SYGVKD. V was shortened by 0 bases and J by 7 bases, with 2 bases between the two germline ends.

The J gene is TRBJ1-6, the V gene TRBV10-3, with a possible D match to TRBD1 (6 bases). This CDR3 comprises 15 residues. In germline, CDR1 is ENHRY, CDR2 SYGVKD. Trimming removed 0 bases from V and 8 bases from J, with 11 bases in between. This chain's CDR3 is CAISESGDTYSPLHF. CDR3 nucleotide sequence: TGTGCCATCAGTGAGTCCGGGGACACGTATTCACCCCTCCACTTT.

The chain is built from TRBV28 and TRBJ2-7; D is possibly TRBD2 (7 bases). The germline V gene has CDR1 MDHEN and CDR2 SYDVKM. The CDR3 spans 15 residues. V gave up 5 bases and J gave up 0 bases, with 14 bases separating them. CDR3 in amino acids: CASSRMGGHSYEQYF. The CDR3 region has the DNA TGTGCCAGCAGTCGTATGGGGGGGCACTCCTACGAGCAGTACTTC.

A single count supports this clone. The identical CDR3 is also encoded by other nucleotide sequences in the sample. This sequence joins TRBV6-5 and TRBJ2-5; D not resolved. The CDR3 has 11 amino acids. V shed 2 bases and J shed 5 bases, with 3 bases lying between them. CDR1 MNHEY and CDR2 SVGAGI come from the germline V gene. In DNA, the CDR3 is TGTGCCAGCAGTTACAGGGAGACCCAGTACTTC. It yields the protein CASSYRETQYF.

CDR3 DNA sequence: TGTGCCAGCAGTTCGGCGAACAGGGTAAACGAGCAGTACTTC. As protein: CASSSANRVNEQYF. This sequence joins TRBV28 and TRBJ2-7, with a tentative D call TRBD1 (6 bases). Trimming left V 4 bases short and J 5 bases short, with 15 bases between. Germline V gene data show CDR1 as MDHEN and CDR2 as SYDVKM. The CDR3 is 14 residues long.

This clone was counted once. The chain has TRBV2 and TRBJ1-1; 7 nucleotides agree with TRBD1. CDR1 is SNHLY and CDR2 is FYNNEI in the germline V gene. The CDR3 totals 15 residues. V lost 0 bases and J lost 0; bases outside the gene matches: 1. CDR3 sequence: CASSEAGTVNTEAFF. CDR3 DNA: TGTGCCAGCAGTGAAGCGGGGACAGTGAACACTGAAGCTTTCTTT.

This chain uses TRBV11-2 with TRBJ2-3; TRBD2 agrees at 7 bases. This CDR3 comprises 15 residues. The V and J ends lost 2 bases and 1 base, in that order; junction bases with no gene match: 3. Germline V gives CDR1 SGHAT, CDR2 FQNNGV. CDR3 nucleotides: TGTGCCAGCAGCTTACGCGGGAGAGGCACAGATACGCAGTATTTT. Protein: CASSLRGRGTDTQYF.

This chain's CDR3 is CASSIGSGNSYEQYF. CDR3 coding DNA: TGTGCCAGTAGTATCGGCTCGGGAAACTCCTACGAGCAGTACTTC. The chain has TRBV19 and TRBJ2-7, with a possible D match to TRBD2 (5 bases). Germline assignment: CDR1 LNHDA and CDR2 SQIVND (reference sequence). CDR3 length: 15 amino acids. Trimming cost V 3 bases and J 0 bases, with 12 bases left between them.

The CDR3 DNA sequence: TGTGCCAGCAGCCTAGGGACTAGCGGGAGCACAGATACGCAGTATTTT. It codes for CASSLGTSGSTDTQYF. V and J are TRBV11-2 and TRBJ2-3; 12 positions match TRBD2. This CDR3 has 16 residues. V was clipped by 5 bases and J by 0 bases; unmatched bases: 3. Germline CDR1 SGHAT, CDR2 FQNNGV.

This chain uses TRBV5-3 with TRBJ2-1; the D is unclear. Being an ORF, TRBV5-3 has a function that is uncertain. This CDR3 contains 13 residues. Trimming pared 4 bases from V and 7 bases from J, leaving 12 bases between. The CDR3 region is CARSPQLLNEQFF. CDR3 DNA: TGTGCCAGAAGCCCCCAACTACTGAATGAGCAGTTCTTC.

This clone was observed a handful of times. The gene calls are TRBV19 and TRBJ1-4, with D uncertain. This CDR3 has 15 amino acids. V lost 4 bases and J lost 8, with 17 bases in between. CDR1 is LNHDA, CDR2 SQIVND, per germline (reference sequence). The CDR3 sequence is CASSTRELSREKLFF. In nucleotides, the CDR3 is TGTGCCAGTAGTACCCGGGAGTTGTCGCGCGAAAAACTGTTTTTT. Full variable domain (remainder filled in from reference TRBV19 and TRBJ1-4): DGGITQSPKYLFRKEGQNVTLSCEQNLNHDAMYWYRQDPGQGLRLIYYSQIVNDFQKGDIAEGYSVSREKKESFPLTVTSAQKNPTAFYLCASSTRELSREKLFFGSGTQLSVL.

The chain combines TRBV29-1 with TRBJ2-5; no definite D call. The CDR3 has 15 residues. The germline V and J ends were trimmed by 3 bases and 0 bases, with 14 bases remaining between them. Germline V gives CDR1 SQVTM, CDR2 ANQGSEA. CDR3 residues: CSVDGSASDQETQYF. The CDR3 nucleotides are TGCAGCGTTGATGGCTCAGCTTCCGACCAAGAGACCCAGTACTTC.

CDR3 sequence reads: CASSTTGTSPDTQYF. CDR3 DNA: TGCGCCAGCAGCACGACCGGGACAAGCCCAGATACGCAGTATTTT. The V call is TRBV5-1, the J call TRBJ2-3; D perhaps matches TRBD1 (6 bases). The V and J ends lost 4 bases and 4 bases respectively, with 16 bases between them. The CDR3 totals 15 residues. The germline CDR1 and CDR2 sequences are SGHRS and YFSETQ.

The chain uses TRBV10-3 and TRBJ2-3; possible D gene TRBD1, 11 bases. Germline-derived CDR1 and CDR2 are ENHRY and SYGVKD. This CDR3 has 18 amino acids. With 11 bases removed from V and 7 bases from J, the gap between germline ends came to 34 bases. The CDR3 is CASTGTGGTAGGPNTQYF. CDR3 coding DNA: TGTGCCTCCACCGGGACAGGGGGTACAGCGGGAGGGCCAAATACGCAGTATTTT.